The 4 T cell receptor beta chains below come from one sample, sequenced in a study of shared clonotypes between healthy human individuals. Sequencing was performed with immunoSEQ multiplex PCR; in TCRdb, only in-frame clones are kept and a portion is missing. The repertoire consists of fewer than 400,000 clones, with under 80% occurring once and the leading ten covering 10%. Sequencing was done on a sample of memory CD4+ T cells sorted from blood. Specified subset: CD45RA-negative fraction. These receptors all come from a man aged 25 to 40 in good health.

This chain uses TRBV15 with TRBJ1-1; 9 bases fit TRBD1. The CDR3 loop spans 17 amino acids. With 7 bases clipped from V and 3 bases from J, the junction kept 15 bases outside the gene matches. Germline V gives CDR1 LNHNV, CDR2 YYDKDF (reference sequence). CDR3 loop: CATTKSRDRARYTEAFF. CDR3 DNA: TGTGCCACCACCAAGTCCCGGGACAGGGCCCGGTACACTGAAGCTTTCTTT.

The rearrangement links TRBV7-9 to TRBJ2-2; 12 bases agree with TRBD2. Per the germline V gene, CDR1 is SEHNR and CDR2 is FQNEAQ (reference sequence). V shed 5 bases, J shed 5 bases, and the junction held 3 bases outside the gene matches. The CDR3 loop spans 15 amino acids. This CDR3 is CASSASGRDTGELFF. CDR3 bases: TGTGCCAGCAGCGCTAGCGGGAGGGATACCGGGGAGCTGTTTTTT. The full variable domain, completed using reference TRBV7-9 and TRBJ2-2, is DTGVSQNPRHKITKRGQNVTFRCDPISEHNRLYWYRQTLGQGPEFLTYFQNEAQLEKSRLLSDRFSAERPKGSFSTLEIQRTEQGDSAMYLCASSASGRDTGELFFGEGSRLTVL.

The rearrangement joins TRBV6-9 to TRBJ1-2; D gene uncertain. Looked up from germline, CDR1 is MNHGY and CDR2 is SVAAGI. Between the trimmed V and J ends, which lost 5 bases and 4 bases, there was a span of 20 bases. The CDR3 has 16 residues. CDR3 loop: CASSESWPYGTYGYTF. CDR3 nucleotides: TGTGCCAGCAGTGAGAGCTGGCCTTACGGAACCTATGGCTACACCTTC.

This clone was seen a single time. V gene TRBV6-5 combines with J gene TRBJ2-5; D remains ambiguous. CDR1 MNHEY and CDR2 SVGAGI come from the germline V gene. The CDR3 extends over 13 amino acids. The V end lost 6 bases, the J end lost 3 bases, and 11 bases lay between the germline ends. The CDR3 sequence is CASSRWVEETQYF. The CDR3 DNA is TGTGCCAGCAGCCGCTGGGTTGAAGAGACCCAGTACTTC.